This TCR beta chain was retrieved from a study of blood T cell repertoires in COVID-19. The germline V gene encodes CDR1 MNHEY and CDR2 SVGAGI. V lost 6 bases and J 0 bases, leaving 9 bases between the germline ends. This CDR3 comprises 14 residues. Clinical history as reported by participants underpinned cohort assignment. Sequenced by immunoSEQ multiplex PCR; TCRdb stores in-frame clones only, minus some. The data show a few hundred thousand clones, approximately 83% seen once. This chain uses TRBV6-5 with TRBJ1-3; D gene unclear. The sample was PBMCs or T cells enriched from blood (not recorded which). This TCR was sampled from a woman aged 50 to 60 who had recovered from COVID-19. CDR3 sequence (DNA): TGTGCCAGCAGCCCCCACAGCTCTGGAAACACCATATATTTT. It yields the protein CASSPHSSGNTIYF.